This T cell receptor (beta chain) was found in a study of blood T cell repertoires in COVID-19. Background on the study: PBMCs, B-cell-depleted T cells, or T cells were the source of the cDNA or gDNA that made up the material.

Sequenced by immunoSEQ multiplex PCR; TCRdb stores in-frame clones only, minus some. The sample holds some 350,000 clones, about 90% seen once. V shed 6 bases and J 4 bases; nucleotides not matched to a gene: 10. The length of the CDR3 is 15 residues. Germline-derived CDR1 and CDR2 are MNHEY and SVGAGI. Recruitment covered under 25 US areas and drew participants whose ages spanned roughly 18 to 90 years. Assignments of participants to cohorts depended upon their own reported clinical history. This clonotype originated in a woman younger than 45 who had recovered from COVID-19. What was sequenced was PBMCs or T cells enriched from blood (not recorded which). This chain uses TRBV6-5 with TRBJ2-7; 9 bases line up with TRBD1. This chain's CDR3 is CASSRIGQGRYEQYF. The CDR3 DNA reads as TGTGCCAGCAGCCGAATTGGACAGGGGAGGTACGAGCAGTACTTC.